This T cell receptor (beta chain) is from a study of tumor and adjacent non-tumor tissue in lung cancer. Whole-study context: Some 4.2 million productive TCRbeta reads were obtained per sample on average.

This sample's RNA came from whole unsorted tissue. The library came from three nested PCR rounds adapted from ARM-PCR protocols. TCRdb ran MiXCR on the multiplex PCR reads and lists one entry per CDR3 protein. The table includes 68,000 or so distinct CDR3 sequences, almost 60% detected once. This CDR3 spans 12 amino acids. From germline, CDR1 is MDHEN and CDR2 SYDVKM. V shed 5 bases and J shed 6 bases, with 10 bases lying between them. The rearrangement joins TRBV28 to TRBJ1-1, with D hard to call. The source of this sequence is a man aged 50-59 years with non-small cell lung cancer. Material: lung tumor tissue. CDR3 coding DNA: TGTGCCAGCAGTACGTACAGTTCTGAAGCTTTCTTT. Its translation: CASSTYSSEAFF.